This T cell receptor beta chain was sequenced during a study of T-cell reconstitution after alpha-beta-depleted transplantation in children. Study-level results: Approximately two months post-transplant, alpha-beta T cells reportedly originated from several hundred expanded graft clones. Diversity and T-cell counts at one year after transplant derived mostly from new T cells. The study traced high day-60 TCRbeta diversity in some patients to surviving recipient T cells and thymic progenitors.

Of note for this clonotype: Its cognate antigen is unknown.

The trim removed 1 base at V and 2 bases at J, leaving 11 bases unmatched. Per the germline V gene, CDR1 is LGHNA and CDR2 is YSLEER. The CDR3 loop spans 17 amino acids. Researchers prepared the TCRbeta library using unique molecular identifiers, the study reports. TCRdb re-derived calls from the PCR reads in MiXCR, one entry per CDR3 protein. In the table there are roughly 200,000 distinct CDR3 sequences, 7% to 9% of which are singletons. The chain carries TRBV4-3 and TRBJ2-7; 7 positions agree with TRBD1. The clonotype originates from a male patient between 2 and 9 years old who had a stem cell transplant for acute myeloid leukemia, so the T cells may come from the graft donor. The specimen was PBMCs, mostly from graft donor cells, collected 360 days after TCRalphabeta/CD19-depleted stem cell transplant. As DNA, the CDR3 is TGCGCCAGCAGCCAAGTAACCGGGACAGCAGACCCCTACGAGCAGTACTTC. Protein product: CASSQVTGTADPYEQYF.